These 28 T cell receptor beta chains were all obtained from the same sample, sequenced in a study of blood T cell repertoires in COVID-19. Sequencing used immunoSEQ multiplex PCR; TCRdb keeps in-frame clones, though not all of them. The sample lists 90,000 to 150,000 clones, less than 90% occurring once. The source material was peripheral blood. The receptors were sampled from an elderly man with acute or convalescent COVID-19.

The chain combines TRBV12-3 or TRBV12-4 with TRBJ1-5; D call uncertain. This CDR3 spans 12 amino acids. Deletions cut 2 bases from V and 5 bases from J, with 4 bases between. CDR3 sequence reads: CASSLNYQPQHF. In DNA, the CDR3 is TGTGCCAGCAGTTTAAACTATCAGCCCCAGCATTTT.

CDR3 in DNA: TGTGCCAGCAGCGCCCGAGGGACAGAAGCTTTCTTT. Encoded protein: CASSARGTEAFF. The chain links TRBV13 to TRBJ1-1; D may be TRBD1 (6 bases). V lost 5 bases and J 8 bases, leaving 12 bases between the germline ends. The CDR3 runs 12 residues. Germline V gives CDR1 PRHDT, CDR2 FYEKMQ (reference sequence).

This clone was counted once. The rearrangement joins TRBV19 to TRBJ1-2; possible D gene TRBD1, 6 bases. This CDR3 has 14 amino acids. Trimming took off 7 bases at V and 6 bases at J, with 18 bases between the two ends. Germline CDR1 reads LNHDA; CDR2 reads SQIVND (reference sequence). CDR3 bases: TGTGCCAGTACCATCCAGGGGACGAACAATGGCTACACCTTC. It translates to CASTIQGTNNGYTF.

The sample holds one count of this clone. The chain employs TRBV18 and TRBJ2-2; D gene ambiguous. The V end lost 0 bases, the J end lost 4 bases, and 6 bases lay between the germline ends. From germline, CDR1 is KGHSH and CDR2 LQKENI. The CDR3 covers 14 residues. DNA for the CDR3: TGTGCCAGCTCACCACCGACATTCACCGGGGAGCTGTTTTTT. Translated: CASSPPTFTGELFF. Looking up the rest from reference TRBV18 and TRBJ2-2 gives the full variable domain: NAGVMQNPRHLVRRRGQEARLRCSPMKGHSHVYWYRQLPEEGLKFMVYLQKENIIDESGMPKERFSAEFPKEGPSILRIQQVVRGDSAAYFCASSPPTFTGELFFGEGSRLTVL.

The rearrangement links TRBV19 to TRBJ2-7, with TRBD2 identical over 12 bases. After removal of 3 bases from V and 4 bases from J, the junction contained 10 bases not matched to a gene. There are 17 residues in the CDR3. CDR1 is LNHDA, CDR2 SQIVND, per germline (reference sequence). The CDR3 region is CASSIRASGGAEYEQYF. CDR3 bases: TGTGCCAGTAGTATCCGGGCTAGCGGGGGGGCCGAATACGAGCAGTACTTC.

This clone is medium-sized (0.01 to 0.1%) within its sample. The genes are TRBV28 and TRBJ2-1; D perhaps matches TRBD1 (6 bases). Germline-derived CDR1 and CDR2 are MDHEN and SYDVKM. The CDR3 is 16 amino acids. V lost 5 bases to trimming and J lost 3 bases, with 17 bases between them. As DNA, the CDR3 is TGTGCCAGCAGTGTGGACAGCGACATCTACTACAATGAGCAGTTCTTC. This encodes CASSVDSDIYYNEQFF.

This clone was detected only a few times. This chain links TRBV28 with TRBJ1-1, with D unclear. Trimming pared 6 bases from V and 3 bases from J, leaving 17 bases between. Germline V gene lookup returns CDR1 MDHEN and CDR2 SYDVKM. The length of the CDR3 is 15 residues. CDR3 region: CASSPDGRGYTEAFF. CDR3 in DNA: TGTGCCAGCAGCCCCGACGGGCGGGGATACACTGAAGCTTTCTTT.

This clone was picked up a small number of times. The V and J genes are TRBV15 and TRBJ2-7, with D maybe TRBD2 (5 bases). Per germline, CDR1 LNHNV and CDR2 YYDKDF (reference sequence). CDR3 length: 13 amino acids. Trimming took off 8 bases at V and 6 bases at J, with 17 bases between the two ends. CDR3 region: CATAQRLSSEQYF. DNA for the CDR3: TGTGCCACCGCGCAGCGGCTCTCTTCCGAGCAGTACTTC.

This chain joins TRBV11-2 and TRBJ2-1; 9 bases line up with TRBD2. Germline V gives CDR1 SGHAT, CDR2 FQNNGV. J was trimmed by 8 bases and V by 5 bases; bases with no gene match: 10. CDR3 length equals 15 residues. The CDR3 reads CASSPNWGGRDEQFF. CDR3 DNA sequence: TGTGCCAGCAGCCCCAACTGGGGCGGGAGGGATGAGCAGTTCTTC.

CDR3 region: CASSAAASSTDTQYF. The CDR3 DNA follows: TGTGCCAGCAGCGCAGCGGCTTCTAGCACAGATACGCAGTATTTT. The genes are TRBV11-3 and TRBJ2-3; tentative D call: TRBD2 (5 bases). There are 15 residues in the CDR3. V lost 5 bases and J 0 bases, leaving 12 bases between the germline ends. Per germline, CDR1 SGHNT and CDR2 YENEEA.

This clone was counted a single time. The CDR3 loop reads CASSLFGEAKNIQYF. CDR3 DNA: TGTGCCAGCAGCTTGTTTGGTGAGGCCAAAAACATTCAGTACTTC. The V and J genes are TRBV5-5 and TRBJ2-4; D is uncertain. This CDR3 comprises 15 residues. V was shortened by 1 base and J by 1 base, with 9 bases between the two germline ends. From germline, CDR1 is SGHKS and CDR2 YYEKEE (reference sequence).

V is TRBV30 and J is TRBJ2-3; weak D call: TRBD1 (6 bases). The CDR3 runs to 12 residues. V was clipped by 5 bases and J by 4 bases, with 10 bases between them. Germline loops: CDR1 GTSNPN, CDR2 SVGIG (reference sequence). This chain's CDR3 is CAWFWGPDTQYF. The CDR3 bases are TGTGCCTGGTTCTGGGGGCCAGATACGCAGTATTTT. Using reference TRBV30 and TRBJ2-3 for the parts outside the CDR3, the full variable domain is SQTIHQWPATLVQPVGSPLSLECTVEGTSNPNLYWYRQAAGRGLQLLFYSVGIGQISSEVPQNLSASRPQDRQFILSSKKLLLSDSGFYLCAWFWGPDTQYFGPGTRLTVL.

The chain joins TRBV6-1 to TRBJ1-6; D gene ambiguous. The CDR3 extends over 14 amino acids. V was pared by 3 bases and J by 7 bases, with 10 bases between. Germline lookup yields CDR1 MNHNS and CDR2 SASEGT. The CDR3 here is CASSEQTGNSPLHF. DNA for the CDR3: TGTGCCAGCAGTGAGCAAACGGGAAATTCACCCCTCCACTTT.

The V call is TRBV5-6, the J call TRBJ1-5; weak D call: TRBD1 (5 bases). V lost 6 bases, J lost 7 bases, and 20 bases lay in between. The germline gives CDR1 SGHDT, CDR2 YYEEEE. The CDR3 has 15 residues. CDR3: CASNTGGGVGQPQHF. CDR3 nucleotide sequence: TGTGCCAGCAATACCGGCGGGGGGGTCGGCCAGCCCCAGCATTTT.

The chain carries TRBV14 and TRBJ2-3; 13 nucleotides match TRBD2. The germline V gene encodes CDR1 SGHDN and CDR2 FVKESK. The CDR3 contains 17 residues. The J segment lost 4 bases and the V segment lost 0 bases, leaving 4 bases of the junction unmatched. The chain's CDR3 is CASSQEQGLAGADTQYF. The DNA of the CDR3 is TGTGCCAGCAGCCAAGAGCAAGGACTAGCGGGAGCAGATACGCAGTATTTT. The full variable domain, in which reference TRBV14 and TRBJ2-3 provide the parts outside the CDR3, is EAGVTQFPSHSVIEKGQTVTLRCDPISGHDNLYWYRRVMGKEIKFLLHFVKESKQDESGMPNNRFLAERTGGTYSTLKVQPAELEDSGVYFCASSQEQGLAGADTQYFGPGTRLTVL.

This clone was counted a few times. The chain recombines TRBV7-2 with TRBJ2-7, with 7 positions matching TRBD2. This CDR3 is 15 amino acids long. The germline V gene encodes CDR1 SGHTA and CDR2 FQGNSA. V was clipped by 5 bases and J by 1 base; unmatched bases: 8. In nucleotides, the CDR3 is TGTGCCAGCAGCCCTTGGGGGACTAATTCCTACGAGCAGTACTTC. The encoded protein is CASSPWGTNSYEQYF. Full variable domain (outside the CDR3, taken from reference TRBV7-2 and TRBJ2-7): GAGVSQSPSNKVTEKGKDVELRCDPISGHTALYWYRQSLGQGLEFLIYFQGNSAPDKSGLPSDRFSAERTGGSVSTLTIQRTQQEDSAVYLCASSPWGTNSYEQYFGPGTRLTVT.

The chain uses TRBV18 and TRBJ1-1; 7 positions match TRBD1. The CDR3 extends over 13 amino acids. Germline V gene sequence: CDR1 KGHSH, CDR2 LQKENI. The CDR3 nucleotides are TGTGAATATATGGGACAGAGGAACACTGAAGCTTTCTTT. Translation: CEYMGQRNTEAFF. The full variable domain, with the rest looked up from reference TRBV18 and TRBJ1-1, is NAGVMQNPRHLVRRRGQEARLRCSPMKGHSHVYWYRQLPEEGLKFMVYLQKENIIDESGMPKERFSAEFPKEGPSILRIQQVVRGDSAAYFCEYMGQRNTEAFFGQGTRLTVV.

The chain is built from TRBV5-1 and TRBJ1-3, with 9 bases aligning to TRBD1. The V segment lost 5 bases and the J segment 4 bases; nucleotides outside the gene matches: 4. Looked up from germline, CDR1 is SGHRS and CDR2 is YFSETQ. The CDR3 covers 14 residues. The chain's CDR3 is CASRSGQGGNTIYF. CDR3 sequence (DNA): TGCGCCAGCAGATCGGGACAGGGAGGAAACACCATATATTTT.

This clone appeared a single time. The chain links TRBV19 to TRBJ1-2; 8 bases fit TRBD1. V dropped 6 bases and J dropped 2; count of bases not matched to a gene: 5. Germline V gene data show CDR1 as LNHDA and CDR2 as SQIVND (reference sequence). This CDR3 is 14 amino acids long. In nucleotides, the CDR3 is TGTGCCAGTAGCGGCAGGGGGCGCAACTATGGCTACACCTTC. As protein: CASSGRGRNYGYTF.

V and J are TRBV3-1 (or the pseudogene TRBV3-2) and TRBJ1-5, with 10 bases fitting TRBD1. Germline-derived CDR1 and CDR2 are LGHDT and YNNKEL (reference sequence). V lost 3 bases, J lost 5 bases, and 1 base stayed unmatched. CDR3 length: 14 residues. CDR3 sequence (DNA): TGTGCCAGCAGCCATGGACAGGGGGATCAGCCCCAGCATTTT. Its translation: CASSHGQGDQPQHF.

V is TRBV7-6 and J is TRBJ2-7, with D maybe TRBD1 (5 bases). CDR1 is SGHVS, CDR2 FNYEAQ, per germline. The CDR3 runs to 15 residues. V lost 0 bases and J lost 2, with 11 bases in between. The CDR3 spells CASSLAQQDTYEQYF. In nucleotides, the CDR3 is TGTGCCAGCAGCTTAGCCCAACAGGATACCTACGAGCAGTACTTC.

The CDR3: CASSPISGEKLFF. In nucleotides, the CDR3 is TGTGCCAGCAGCCCGATATCCGGGGAAAAACTGTTTTTT. The genes are TRBV7-6 and TRBJ1-4; D unclear. Germline CDR1 and CDR2: SGHVS and FNYEAQ. The CDR3 covers 13 residues. Trimming pared 5 bases from V and 8 bases from J, leaving 12 bases between.

V usage is TRBV5-1 and J usage is TRBJ2-7, with D perhaps TRBD2 (6 bases). Trimming removed 0 bases at V and 5 bases at J, with 6 bases between. Germline V gene data show CDR1 as SGHRS and CDR2 as YFSETQ. This CDR3 has 12 amino acids. CDR3 in DNA: TGCGCCAGCAGCTTGGTAGCGGACGAGCAGTACTTC. It is translated as CASSLVADEQYF.

This clone was detected only once. The CDR3 sequence is CASGQGYTEAFF. The CDR3 DNA follows: TGTGCCTCGGGACAGGGGTACACTGAAGCTTTCTTT. The chain employs TRBV30 and TRBJ1-1; 10 bases map to TRBD1. CDR3 length: 12 amino acids. J was trimmed by 3 bases and V by 7 bases; bases with no gene match: 2. Germline V lookup: CDR1 GTSNPN, CDR2 SVGIG (reference sequence). The full variable domain, with the rest looked up from reference TRBV30 and TRBJ1-1, is SQTIHQWPATLVQPVGSPLSLECTVEGTSNPNLYWYRQAAGRGLQLLFYSVGIGQISSEVPQNLSASRPQDRQFILSSKKLLLSDSGFYLCASGQGYTEAFFGQGTRLTVV.

The chain has TRBV19 and TRBJ2-7; 9 bases match TRBD2. This CDR3 contains 15 residues. Germline V gives CDR1 LNHDA, CDR2 SQIVND (reference sequence). V lost 3 bases and J lost 1; bases outside the gene matches: 4. The CDR3 protein is CASSMGLAGSYEQYF. CDR3 sequence (DNA): TGTGCCAGTAGTATGGGGCTAGCGGGATCCTACGAGCAGTACTTC.

This chain links TRBV3-1 (or the pseudogene TRBV3-2) with TRBJ1-5; D gene ambiguous. The CDR3 length is 14 residues. V was shortened by 4 bases and J by 3 bases, with 10 bases between the two germline ends. Germline V gene sequence: CDR1 LGHDT, CDR2 YNNKEL (reference sequence). The CDR3 bases are TGTGCCAGCAGCCGGAGGGAAACCAATCAGCCCCAGCATTTT. It translates to CASSRRETNQPQHF.

The rearrangement links TRBV6-1 to TRBJ2-3; TRBD2 matches 11 bases. The CDR3 runs 16 residues. Germline V lookup: CDR1 MNHNS, CDR2 SASEGT. Trimming removed 4 bases from V and 5 bases from J; junction bases left unmatched: 8. The CDR3 spells CASSGQTSGIGDTQYF. The CDR3 bases are TGTGCCAGCAGTGGGCAGACTAGCGGGATAGGAGATACGCAGTATTTT.

The chain uses TRBV10-1 and TRBJ1-4; 7 bases align to TRBD1. With V trimmed by 3 bases and J by 7 bases, 5 bases remained unmatched. The CDR3 runs to 14 residues. Germline lookup yields CDR1 WNHNN and CDR2 SYGVQD (reference sequence). CDR3 DNA sequence: TGCGCCAGCAGTGACCCAGGGGGAGCTGAAAAACTGTTTTTT. Its protein product is CASSDPGGAEKLFF.